These 2 T cell receptor beta chains came from one sample sequenced in a study of cytomegalovirus exposure and HLA in healthy donors. PCR primers comprised 60 Vbeta and 13 Jbeta primers. TCRdb keeps only in-frame clones here, not all; method: immunoSEQ multiplex PCR. This table holds under 200,000 clones, roughly 80% found once. Sequences were obtained from PBMCs. These receptors came from a man in his fifties in good health and CMV-seropositive.

This clone appeared once. V gene TRBV15 combines with J gene TRBJ2-3, with 10 bases matching TRBD1. The V gene end was trimmed by 3 bases and the J gene end by 0 bases; junction bases not matched to a gene: 0. CDR3 length: 15 amino acids. Per germline, CDR1 LNHNV and CDR2 YYDKDF (reference sequence). This chain's CDR3 is CATSRGQGSTDTQYF. The DNA of the CDR3 is TGTGCCACCAGCAGGGGACAGGGGAGCACAGATACGCAGTATTTT.

V and J are TRBV19 and TRBJ1-3; D is undetermined. The CDR3 length is 13 residues. Germline CDR1 and CDR2: LNHDA and SQIVND (reference sequence). Trimming pared 6 bases from V and 4 bases from J, leaving 10 bases between. CDR3 residues: CASSYFPGNTIYF. The CDR3 coding sequence is TGTGCCAGTAGCTATTTTCCCGGAAACACCATATATTTT.